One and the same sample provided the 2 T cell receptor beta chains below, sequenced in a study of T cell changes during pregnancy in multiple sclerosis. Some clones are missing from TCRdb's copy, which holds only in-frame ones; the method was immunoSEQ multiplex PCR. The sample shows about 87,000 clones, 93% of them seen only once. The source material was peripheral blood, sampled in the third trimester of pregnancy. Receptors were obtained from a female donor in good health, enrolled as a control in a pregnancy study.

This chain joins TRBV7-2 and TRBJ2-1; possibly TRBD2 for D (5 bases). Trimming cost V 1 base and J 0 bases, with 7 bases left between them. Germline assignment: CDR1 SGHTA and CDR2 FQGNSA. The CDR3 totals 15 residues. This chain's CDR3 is CASSLEAVSYNEQFF. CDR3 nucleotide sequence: TGTGCCAGCAGCTTAGAAGCGGTCTCCTACAATGAGCAGTTCTTC. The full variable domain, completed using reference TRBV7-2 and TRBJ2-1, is GAGVSQSPSNKVTEKGKDVELRCDPISGHTALYWYRQSLGQGLEFLIYFQGNSAPDKSGLPSDRFSAERTGGSVSTLTIQRTQQEDSAVYLCASSLEAVSYNEQFFGPGTRLTVL.

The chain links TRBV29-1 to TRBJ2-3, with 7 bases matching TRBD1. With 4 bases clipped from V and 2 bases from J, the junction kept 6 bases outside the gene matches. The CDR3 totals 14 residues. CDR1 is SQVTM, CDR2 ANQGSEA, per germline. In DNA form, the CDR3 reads TGCAGCGTTGCCGACAGGGCCATCACAGATACGCAGTATTTT. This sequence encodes CSVADRAITDTQYF.